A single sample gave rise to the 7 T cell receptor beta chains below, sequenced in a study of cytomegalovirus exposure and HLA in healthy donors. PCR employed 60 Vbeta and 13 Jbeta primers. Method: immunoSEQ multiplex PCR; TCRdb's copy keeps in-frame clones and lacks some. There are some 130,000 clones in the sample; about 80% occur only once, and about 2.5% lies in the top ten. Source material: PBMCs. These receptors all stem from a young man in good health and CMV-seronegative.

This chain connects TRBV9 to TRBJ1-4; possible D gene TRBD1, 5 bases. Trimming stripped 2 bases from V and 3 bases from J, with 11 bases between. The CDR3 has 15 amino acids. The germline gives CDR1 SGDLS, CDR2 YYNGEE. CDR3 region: CASSVLSGPNEKLFF. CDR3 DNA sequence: TGTGCCAGCAGCGTTTTGTCAGGGCCTAATGAAAAACTGTTTTTT.

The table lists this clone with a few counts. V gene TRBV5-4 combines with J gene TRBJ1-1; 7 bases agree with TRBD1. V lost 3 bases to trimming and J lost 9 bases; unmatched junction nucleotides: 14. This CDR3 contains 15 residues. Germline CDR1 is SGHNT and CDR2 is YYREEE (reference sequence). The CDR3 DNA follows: TGTGCCAGCAGCTCCGCAGGGGGTTTGGGATACCAAGCTTTCTTT. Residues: CASSSAGGLGYQAFF.

This CDR3 reads CASRVTEDEKLFF. CDR3 DNA sequence: TGTGCCAGCAGGGTGACAGAAGATGAAAAACTGTTTTTT. This chain links TRBV11-3 with TRBJ1-4; a possible D gene is TRBD1 (5 bases). The ends were cut back, 6 bases at V and 6 bases at J, with 11 bases in the middle. CDR1 is SGHNT and CDR2 is YENEEA in the germline V gene. This CDR3 has 13 amino acids.

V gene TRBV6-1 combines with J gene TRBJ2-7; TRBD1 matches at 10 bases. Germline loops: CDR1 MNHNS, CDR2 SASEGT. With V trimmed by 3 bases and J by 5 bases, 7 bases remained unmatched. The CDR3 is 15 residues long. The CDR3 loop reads CASSDPGQGTHEQYF. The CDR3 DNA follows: TGTGCCAGCAGTGACCCGGGACAGGGGACACACGAGCAGTACTTC.

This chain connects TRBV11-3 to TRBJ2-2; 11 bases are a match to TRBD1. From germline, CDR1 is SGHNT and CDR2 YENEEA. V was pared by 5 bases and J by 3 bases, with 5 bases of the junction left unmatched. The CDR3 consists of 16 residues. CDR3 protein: CASSNRDRGYTGELFF. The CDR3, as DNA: TGTGCCAGCAGCAACCGGGACAGGGGGTACACCGGGGAGCTGTTTTTT. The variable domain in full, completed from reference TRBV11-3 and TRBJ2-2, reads EAGVVQSPRYKIIEKKQPVAFWCNPISGHNTLYWYLQNLGQGPELLIRYENEEAVDDSQLPKDRFSAERLKGVDSTLKIQPAELGDSAVYLCASSNRDRGYTGELFFGEGSRLTVL.

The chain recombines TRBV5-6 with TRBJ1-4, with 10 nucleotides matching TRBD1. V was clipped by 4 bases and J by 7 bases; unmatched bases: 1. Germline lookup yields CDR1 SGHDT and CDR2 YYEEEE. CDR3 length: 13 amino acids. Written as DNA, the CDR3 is TGTGCCAGCAGCCGGGACAGGGGTGAAAAACTGTTTTTT. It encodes CASSRDRGEKLFF. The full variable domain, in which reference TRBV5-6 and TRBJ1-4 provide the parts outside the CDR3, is DAGVTQSPTHLIKTRGQQVTLRCSPKSGHDTVSWYQQALGQGPQFIFQYYEEEERQRGNFPDRFSGHQFPNYSSELNVNALLLGDSALYLCASSRDRGEKLFFGSGTQLSVL.

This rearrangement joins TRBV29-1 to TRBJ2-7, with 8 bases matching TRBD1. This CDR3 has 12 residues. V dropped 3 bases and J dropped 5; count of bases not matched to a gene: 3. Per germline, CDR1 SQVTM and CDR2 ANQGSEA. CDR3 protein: CSVEWDRNEQYF. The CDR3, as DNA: TGCAGCGTTGAGTGGGACAGGAACGAGCAGTACTTC.